This T cell receptor beta chain was found in a study of neoadjuvant anti-PD-1 for oral cavity cancer. Findings and limits, study-wide: Each response group had just a few patients in TCR analyses. Higher pretreatment blood Treg/Th17 ratios correlated with higher pretreatment blood and lower post-treatment tumor TCRbeta clonality.

Described time point: after neoadjuvant nivolumab, at surgical resection. The patients had HPV-negative, locally advanced oral cavity squamous cell carcinoma. Sequenced by immunoSEQ multiplex PCR; TCRdb stores in-frame clones only, minus some. The sample has 9,500 to 10,000 clones, under 70% seen once. V lost 1 base, J lost 4 bases, and 17 bases lay in between. The CDR3 loop spans 17 amino acids. Looked up from germline, CDR1 is SGHRS and CDR2 is YFSETQ. As concerns this clone: The antigen remains undetermined.

This TCR was recovered from a person aged 40-85 years with oral cavity squamous cell carcinoma. Sample: PBMCs, taken after nivolumab (anti-PD-1) treatment. The V call is TRBV5-1, the J call TRBJ2-2; D is undetermined. This CDR3 is CASSLSPTQRSTGELFF. The CDR3 bases are TGCGCCAGCAGCTTGAGTCCTACCCAAAGGAGCACCGGGGAGCTGTTTTTT.